Listed below are T cell receptor beta chains from one sample, sequenced in a study of cytomegalovirus exposure and HLA in healthy donors. Assay used: immunoSEQ multiplex PCR; TCRdb lists only in-frame clones, some missing. Its listing shows 35,000 to 45,000 clones. The material sequenced was PBMCs. These TCRs come from a man in his forties in good health and CMV-seropositive. Both conserved end residues are part of each CDR3. The D gene is left open where the match is weak.

d_call j_call cdr3_length v_call cdr3_nt cdr3_aa
NA TRBJ1-5 14 TRBV9 TGTGCCAGCAGCGTAGGGGCAGACAATCAGCCCCAGCATTTT CASSVGADNQPQHF
TRBD2 TRBJ2-2 18 TRBV10-3 TGTGCCATCAGTGAAGGTCTAGCGGGAGAAGCGAACACCGGGGAGCTGTTTTTT CAISEGLAGEANTGELFF
TRBD1 TRBJ2-1 16 TRBV18 TGTGCCAGCTCACAGCCGGGACAGGCCTCCTACAATGAGCAGTTCTTC CASSQPGQASYNEQFF
TRBD1 TRBJ1-1 14 TRBV5-1 TGCGCCAGCAGCTCGGGAACAGGGGGCACTGAAGCTTTCTTT CASSSGTGGTEAFF
TRBD1 TRBJ1-2 15 TRBV5-5 TGTGCCAGCAGCTCGGCCGGACAGGGGCACTATGGCTACACCTTC CASSSAGQGHYGYTF
NA TRBJ2-7 15 TRBV11-2 TGTGCCAGCAGCTTAGATCCGGGGGGCATCTACGAGCAGTACTTC CASSLDPGGIYEQYF
TRBD1 TRBJ1-1 15 TRBV4-1 TGCGCCAGCAGCCACGCAGACAGGGAGAACACTGAAGCTTTCTTT CASSHADRENTEAFF
NA TRBJ1-2 13 TRBV7-9 TGTGCCAGCAGTACCACACCAAACTATGGCTACACCTTC CASSTTPNYGYTF
TRBD2 TRBJ2-1 15 TRBV7-2 TGTGCCAGCAGCTTAGAGGGACTAGCGGGACTTGAGCAGTTCTTC CASSLEGLAGLEQFF
NA TRBJ2-7 12 TRBV2 TGTGCCAGCAGACAGGATACCTACGAGCAGTACTTC CASRQDTYEQYF
TRBD1 TRBJ2-3 13 TRBV9 TGTGCCAGCAGCGGGGGGACAGTTCATACGCAGTATTTT CASSGGTVHTQYF
NA TRBJ1-1 14 TRBV7-9 TGTGCCAGCAGCCTTGACAGTTGGGACACTGAAGCTTTCTTT CASSLDSWDTEAFF
TRBD2 TRBJ2-7 13 TRBV6-1 TGTGCCACCCCAACGGGGGGGCTGTACGAGCAGTACTTC CATPTGGLYEQYF
NA TRBJ2-1 14 TRBV2 TGTGCCAGCTTTAGCGGATTCTCCTACAATGAGCAGTTCTTC CASFSGFSYNEQFF
TRBD2 TRBJ2-3 20 TRBV30 TGTGCCTGGAGTGTTCGGCGGATGATGAGAGCGGGAGTGCCCGCAGATACGCAGTATTTT CAWSVRRMMRAGVPADTQYF
NA TRBJ2-2 13 TRBV11-3 TGTGCCAGCAGCCTCCAGGGGCCCGGGGAGCTGTTTTTT CASSLQGPGELFF
NA TRBJ2-3 12 TRBV29-1 TGCAGCGTTCACCTAATCACAGATACGCAGTATTTT CSVHLITDTQYF
TRBD1 TRBJ1-5 16 TRBV19 TGTGCCAGTACAGGGGGGCAGGGGGCCTTCAATCAGCCCCAGCATTTT CASTGGQGAFNQPQHF
NA TRBJ2-7 17 TRBV21-1 TGTGCCAGCAGCAAAGCGCTGATAGCGGGAGAGGTCGCCGAGCAGTACTTC CASSKALIAGEVAEQYF
NA TRBJ2-2 13 TRBV19 TGTGCCAGTATCCCGGGGAACACCGGGGAGCTGTTTTTT CASIPGNTGELFF
TRBD1 TRBJ1-6 15 TRBV25-1 TGTGCCAGCAGTGAATCCCGCAGGGGGAATTCACCCCTCCACTTT CASSESRRGNSPLHF
NA TRBJ1-1 15 TRBV4-2 TGTGCCAGCAGCCAAGCCCGGGGAGAAAACACTGAAGCTTTCTTT CASSQARGENTEAFF
TRBD1 TRBJ2-7 13 TRBV18 TGTGCCAGCTCGGGGACAGGGCACTACGAGCAGTACTTC CASSGTGHYEQYF
TRBD2 TRBJ2-1 15 TRBV29-1 TGCAGCGTTGGGGAACATACTAGCGGGAGTGATGAGCAGTTCTTC CSVGEHTSGSDEQFF
TRBD2 TRBJ2-7 15 TRBV6-5 TGTGCCAGCACCCTACAAGCGGGAGGGCCGTACGAGCAGTACTTC CASTLQAGGPYEQYF
NA TRBJ2-1 13 TRBV19 TGTGCCAGTAGTATGACTACCGCAACCGGGCAGTTCTTC CASSMTTATGQFF
TRBD1 TRBJ2-7 15 TRBV27 TGTGCCAGCAGTTTAATCGGACAGGGCACCTACGAGCAGTACTTC CASSLIGQGTYEQYF
TRBD2 TRBJ2-1 16 TRBV30 TGTGCCTGGAGTGGGCTAGAAGGCGGGAGGGTTAGTGAGCAGTTCTTC CAWSGLEGGRVSEQFF
TRBD1 TRBJ2-7 16 TRBV2 TGTGCCAGCAGTGTGGGACAGGGACCGAGCTCCTACGAGCAGTACTTC CASSVGQGPSSYEQYF
TRBD1 TRBJ2-1 15 TRBV25-1 TGTGCCAGCTTTGCCGGGACAGGGGCGTGGGCTGAGCAGTTCTTC CASFAGTGAWAEQFF
NA TRBJ1-5 14 TRBV6-5 TGTGCCAGCAGTAAGGGGCCCACCAATCAGCCCCAGCATTTT CASSKGPTNQPQHF
TRBD2 TRBJ2-5 13 TRBV4-1 TGCGCCAGCAGCCTCGGGACTAGAGAGACCCAGTACTTC CASSLGTRETQYF
NA TRBJ2-1 15 TRBV5-1 TGCGCCAGCAGCTTGGTAGGGGTTGCCTCCAATGAGCAGTTCTTC CASSLVGVASNEQFF
TRBD2 TRBJ2-3 13 TRBV5-1 TGCGCCAGCAGCCGGCGGGAGAGGGATACGCAGTATTTT CASSRRERDTQYF
TRBD1 TRBJ1-1 13 TRBV6-5 TGTGCCAGCAGTGGATCAGGGGGCACTGAAGCTTTCTTT CASSGSGGTEAFF
TRBD1 TRBJ1-2 14 TRBV2 TGTGCCAGCAGCGGGGGGGACAGGGGACGGGGCTACACCTTC CASSGGDRGRGYTF
NA TRBJ2-7 21 TRBV15 TGTGCCACCAGCACCCACGGACAAGGGGTACGCCAGCGGGCCGAAGGTCGGGAGCAGTACTTC CATSTHGQGVRQRAEGREQYF
NA TRBJ1-5 14 TRBV10-3 TGTGCCATCAGTGAGGTTGCGAGCAATCAGCCCCAGCATTTT CAISEVASNQPQHF
TRBD2 TRBJ2-7 15 TRBV19 TGTGCCAGTAGTTCCCCGGGGGGTACGACGAATGAGCAGTACTTC CASSSPGGTTNEQYF
NA TRBJ2-5 11 TRBV19 TGTGCCAGCCTCGGCGGAGAGACCCAGTACTTC CASLGGETQYF
TRBD1 TRBJ2-5 13 TRBV29-1 TGCAGCGTTGACAGGGGGCACCGGGAGACCCAGTACTTC CSVDRGHRETQYF
TRBD2 TRBJ2-3 14 TRBV5-4 TGTGCCAGCAGCTTAGCGGGAGGGGGAGATACGCAGTATTTT CASSLAGGGDTQYF
NA TRBJ2-5 16 TRBV19 TGTGCCAGTACCCTTCACGGGCTAGCAGCTCAAGAGACCCAGTACTTC CASTLHGLAAQETQYF
NA TRBJ1-2 11 TRBV2 TGTGCCAGCACAACTAACTATGGCTACACCTTC CASTTNYGYTF
NA TRBJ2-5 14 TRBV6-1 TGTGCCAGCAGTGAAGGGCTAGCAGAAGAGACCCAGTACTTC CASSEGLAEETQYF
NA TRBJ2-5 14 TRBV9 TGTGCCAGCAGCGTAGGCTCAGGGGAAGAGACCCAGTACTTC CASSVGSGEETQYF
NA TRBJ2-2 13 TRBV7-2 TGTGCCAGCAGCTTAGCAGGGGCCGGGGAGCTGTTTTTT CASSLAGAGELFF
TRBD2 TRBJ2-7 14 TRBV6-5 TGTGCCAGCAGCCGACTAGCGGGACCTTACGAGCAGTACTTC CASSRLAGPYEQYF
NA TRBJ1-2 14 TRBV19 TGTGCCAGTAGTATAGGTAACAGGGAGAGTGGCTACACCTTC CASSIGNRESGYTF
NA TRBJ1-5 15 TRBV5-6 TGTGCCAGCAGCTTGATGACAGTTAGCAATCAGCCCCAGCATTTT CASSLMTVSNQPQHF
TRBD1 TRBJ1-5 16 TRBV6-5 TGTGCCAGCAGTTACTCGTCAGGGGGTGGAAATCAGCCCCAGCATTTT CASSYSSGGGNQPQHF
TRBD1 TRBJ1-1 13 TRBV5-1 TGCGCCAGCAGCCTGGGACAGGGGGCTGAAGCTTTCTTT CASSLGQGAEAFF
NA TRBJ2-3 15 TRBV18 TGTGCCAGCTCACCCTTGGCCCTGAGCACAGATACGCAGTATTTT CASSPLALSTDTQYF
TRBD2 TRBJ2-2 16 TRBV13 TGTGCCAGCAGCATACTAGCGGGAGGGCCCACCGGGGAGCTGTTTTTT CASSILAGGPTGELFF
NA TRBJ1-2 17 TRBV21-1 TGTGCCAGCAGCTATAAAATCGACAGTTCGTTTAACTATGGCTACACCTTC CASSYKIDSSFNYGYTF
TRBD1 TRBJ2-5 16 TRBV2 TGTGCCAGCAGGGATCGGGACAGGAGATCCCAAGAGACCCAGTACTTC CASRDRDRRSQETQYF
NA TRBJ1-1 16 TRBV7-9 TGTGCCAGCAGCTTAGGACGGGGGAGCACAAACACTGAAGCTTTCTTT CASSLGRGSTNTEAFF
TRBD1 TRBJ1-1 15 TRBV18 TGTGCCAGCTCGGAATTCGGGACAGTGAACACTGAAGCTTTCTTT CASSEFGTVNTEAFF
NA TRBJ2-4 16 TRBV30 TGTGCCTGGAGTCGGACTTCTCTCGGGGCCAAAAACATTCAGTACTTC CAWSRTSLGAKNIQYF